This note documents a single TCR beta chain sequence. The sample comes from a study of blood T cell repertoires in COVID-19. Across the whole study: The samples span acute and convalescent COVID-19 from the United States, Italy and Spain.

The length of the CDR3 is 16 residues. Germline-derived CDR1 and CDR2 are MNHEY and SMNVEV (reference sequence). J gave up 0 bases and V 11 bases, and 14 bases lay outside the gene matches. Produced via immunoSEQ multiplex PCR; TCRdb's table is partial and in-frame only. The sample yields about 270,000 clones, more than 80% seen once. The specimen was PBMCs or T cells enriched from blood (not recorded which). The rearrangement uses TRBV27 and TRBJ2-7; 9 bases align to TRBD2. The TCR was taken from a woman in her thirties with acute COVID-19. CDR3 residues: CAPKTSGLVGSYEQYF. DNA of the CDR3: TGTGCCCCCAAGACTAGCGGTTTAGTGGGCTCCTACGAGCAGTACTTC.